Reported below is one TCR beta chain. This entry is derived from a study of blood T cell repertoires in COVID-19. Study-level information: T cells, B-cell-depleted T cells, or PBMCs supplied cDNA or gDNA.

CDR1 is SGHVS, CDR2 FNYEAQ, per germline. The CDR3 runs 17 residues. The V and J ends lost 4 bases and 7 bases respectively, with 23 bases between them. Clones were sequenced by immunoSEQ multiplex PCR, and TCRdb holds only the in-frame ones, with some missing. This repertoire shows tens of thousands of clones, 70% to 90% found once; its top ten account for 25% to 30%. This rearrangement joins TRBV7-6 to TRBJ2-1; TRBD2 is a possible D gene (6 bases). This sequence was found in a man aged 45-65 years with active or convalescent COVID-19. Specimen: peripheral blood. This chain's CDR3 is CASSSIPGTGNPNEQFF. In DNA, the CDR3 is TGTGCCAGCAGCTCTATACCCGGGACTGGTAATCCGAATGAGCAGTTCTTC.